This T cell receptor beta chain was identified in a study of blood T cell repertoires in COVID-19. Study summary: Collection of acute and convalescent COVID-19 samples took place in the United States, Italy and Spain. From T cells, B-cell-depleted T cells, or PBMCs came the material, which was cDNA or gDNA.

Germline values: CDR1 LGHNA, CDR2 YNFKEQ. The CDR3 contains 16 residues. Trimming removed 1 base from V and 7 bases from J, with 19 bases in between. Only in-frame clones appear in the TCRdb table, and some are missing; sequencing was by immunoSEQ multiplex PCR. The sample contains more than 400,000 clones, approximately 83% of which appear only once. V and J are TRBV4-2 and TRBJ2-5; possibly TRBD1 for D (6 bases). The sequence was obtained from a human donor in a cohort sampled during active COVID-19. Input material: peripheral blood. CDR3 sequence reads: CASSQGRDIHEGTQYF. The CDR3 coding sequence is TGTGCCAGCAGCCAAGGCCGGGACATTCATGAGGGGACCCAGTACTTC.